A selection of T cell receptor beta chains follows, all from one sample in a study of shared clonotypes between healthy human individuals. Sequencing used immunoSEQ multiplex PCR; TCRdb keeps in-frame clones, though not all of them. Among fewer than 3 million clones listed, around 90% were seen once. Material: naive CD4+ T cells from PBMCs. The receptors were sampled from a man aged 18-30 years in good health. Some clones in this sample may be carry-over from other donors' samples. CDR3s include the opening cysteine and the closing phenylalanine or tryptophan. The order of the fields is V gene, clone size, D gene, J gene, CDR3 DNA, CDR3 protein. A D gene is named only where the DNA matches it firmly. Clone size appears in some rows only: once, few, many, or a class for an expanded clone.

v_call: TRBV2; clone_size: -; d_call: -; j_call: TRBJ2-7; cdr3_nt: TGTGCCAGCCGCAGACGCGACAAGTCCTACGAGCAGTACTTC; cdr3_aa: CASRRRDKSYEQYF
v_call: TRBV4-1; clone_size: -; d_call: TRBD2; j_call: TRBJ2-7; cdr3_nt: TGCGCCAGCAGCCAAGTTTTACGGCGGGAGGCCCACGAGCAGTACTTC; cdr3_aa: CASSQVLRREAHEQYF
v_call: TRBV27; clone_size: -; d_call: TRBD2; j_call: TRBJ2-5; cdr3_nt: TGTGCCAGCAGTTTATATTTGCGACCTAGCGGGAGTAAGAGGAAAGAGACCCAGTACTTC; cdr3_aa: CASSLYLRPSGSKRKETQYF
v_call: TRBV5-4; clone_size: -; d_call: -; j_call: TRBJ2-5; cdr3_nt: TGTGCCAGCAGCAGTCAGGGGGGGACGGAGACCCAGTACTTC; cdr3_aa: CASSSQGGTETQYF
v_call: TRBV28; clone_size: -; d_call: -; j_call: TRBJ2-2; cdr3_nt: TGTGCCAGCAGTTCCCCCGCGAACACCGGGGAGCTGTTTTTT; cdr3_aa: CASSSPANTGELFF
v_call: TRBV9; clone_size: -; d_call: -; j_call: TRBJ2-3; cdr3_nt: TGTGCCAGCAGCGGTACGGGCGGGGGCACAGATACGCAGTATTTT; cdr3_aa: CASSGTGGGTDTQYF
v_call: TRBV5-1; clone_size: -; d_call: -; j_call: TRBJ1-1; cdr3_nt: TGCGCCAGCAGCGAAAGGACAATAAACACTGAAGCTTTCTTT; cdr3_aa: CASSERTINTEAFF
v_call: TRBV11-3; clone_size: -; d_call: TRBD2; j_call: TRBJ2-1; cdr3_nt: TGTGCCAGCAGCTCGGGACTAGCGGGAGGTGAGCAGTTCTTC; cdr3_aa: CASSSGLAGGEQFF
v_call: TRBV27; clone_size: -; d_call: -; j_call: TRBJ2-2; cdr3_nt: TGTGCCAGCAGGTCACAGGGCCGGGCCGGGGAGCTGTTTTTT; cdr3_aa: CASRSQGRAGELFF
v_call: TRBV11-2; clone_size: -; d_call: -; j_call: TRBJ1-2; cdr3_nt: TGTGCCAGCAGTAGGCAGGGCCATGGCTACACCTTC; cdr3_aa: CASSRQGHGYTF
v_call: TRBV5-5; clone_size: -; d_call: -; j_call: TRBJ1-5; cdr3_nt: TGTGCCAGCAGCCTGGGTTGGACAGCTATAGGTCAGCCCCAGCATTTT; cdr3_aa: CASSLGWTAIGQPQHF
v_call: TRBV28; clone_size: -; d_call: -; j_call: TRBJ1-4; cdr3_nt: TGTGCCAGCAGTTTAGTGGGTGGGGGCCTCCAGCTGTTTTTT; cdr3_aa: CASSLVGGGLQLFF
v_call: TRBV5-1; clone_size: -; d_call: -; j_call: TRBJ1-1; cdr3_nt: TGCGCCAGCAGCCCCCTTGGGGGGCTGAACACTGAAGCTTTCTTT; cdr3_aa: CASSPLGGLNTEAFF
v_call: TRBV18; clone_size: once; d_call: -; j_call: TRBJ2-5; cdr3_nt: TGTGCCAGCTCACCATATCAAGAGACCCAGTACTTC; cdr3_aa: CASSPYQETQYF
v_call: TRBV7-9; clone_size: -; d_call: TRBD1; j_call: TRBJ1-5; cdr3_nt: TGTGCCAGCAGCTTAGGGGGACAGGGTAATCAGCCCCAGCATTTT; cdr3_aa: CASSLGGQGNQPQHF
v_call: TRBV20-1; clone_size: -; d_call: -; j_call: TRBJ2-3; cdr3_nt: TGCAGTGCGCAGTACAGAGATACGCAGTATTTT; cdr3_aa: CSAQYRDTQYF